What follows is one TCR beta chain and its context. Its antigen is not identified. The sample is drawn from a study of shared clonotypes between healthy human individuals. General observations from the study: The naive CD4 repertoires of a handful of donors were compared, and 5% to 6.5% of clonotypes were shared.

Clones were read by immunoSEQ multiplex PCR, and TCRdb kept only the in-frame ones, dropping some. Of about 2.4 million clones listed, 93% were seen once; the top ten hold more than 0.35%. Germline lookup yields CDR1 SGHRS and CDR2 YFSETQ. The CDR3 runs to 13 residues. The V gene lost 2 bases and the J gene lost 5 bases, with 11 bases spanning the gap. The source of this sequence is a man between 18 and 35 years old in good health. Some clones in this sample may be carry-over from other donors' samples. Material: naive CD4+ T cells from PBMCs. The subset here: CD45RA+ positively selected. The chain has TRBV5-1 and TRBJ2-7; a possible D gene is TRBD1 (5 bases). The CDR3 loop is CASSFDRTHEQYF. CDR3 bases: TGCGCCAGCAGCTTTGACAGAACCCACGAGCAGTACTTC. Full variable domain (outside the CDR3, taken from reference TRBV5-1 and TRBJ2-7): KAGVTQTPRYLIKTRGQQVTLSCSPISGHRSVSWYQQTPGQGLQFLFEYFSETQRNKGNFPGRFSGRQFSNSRSEMNVSTLELGDSALYLCASSFDRTHEQYFGPGTRLTVT.